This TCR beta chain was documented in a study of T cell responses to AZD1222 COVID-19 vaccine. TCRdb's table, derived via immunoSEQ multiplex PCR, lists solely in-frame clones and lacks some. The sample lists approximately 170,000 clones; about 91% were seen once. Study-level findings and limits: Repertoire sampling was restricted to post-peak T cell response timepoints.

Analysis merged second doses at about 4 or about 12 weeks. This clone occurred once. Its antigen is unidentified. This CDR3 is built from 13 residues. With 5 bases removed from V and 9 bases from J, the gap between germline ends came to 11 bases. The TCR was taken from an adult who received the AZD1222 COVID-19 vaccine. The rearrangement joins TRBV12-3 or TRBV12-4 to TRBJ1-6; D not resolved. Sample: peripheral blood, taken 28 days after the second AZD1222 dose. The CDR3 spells CASSPHVGSPLHF. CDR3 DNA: TGTGCCAGCAGTCCACACGTCGGTTCACCCCTCCACTTT.